Below are 10 T cell receptor beta chains sequenced from a single sample in a study of T-cell reconstitution after alpha-beta-depleted transplantation in children. Unique molecular identifiers were incorporated during preparation of the TCRbeta library. TCRdb re-derived calls from the PCR reads in MiXCR, one entry per CDR3 protein. The repertoire consists of about 100,000 distinct CDR3 sequences, with 7.5% to 9% occurring once and the leading ten covering less than 20%. Sequencing used PBMCs, obtained before TCRalphabeta/CD19-depleted stem cell transplant. These receptors were collected from a boy younger than 10 with acute lymphoblastic leukemia, due to receive a stem cell transplant.

In this sample, this clonotype turned up many times. The V and J genes are TRBV20-1 and TRBJ2-7, with D perhaps TRBD2 (7 bases). CDR3 length: 14 residues. The V gene's germline CDR1 is DFQATT and CDR2 SNEGSKA (reference sequence). Trimming removed 6 bases at V and 3 bases at J, with 18 bases between. The CDR3 nucleotides are TGCAGTGCAAGGGGGGGATCGCGATTCTACGAGCAGTACTTC. Its protein product is CSARGGSRFYEQYF.

This clonotype has a count of ten or more. The chain links TRBV12-3 or TRBV12-4 to TRBJ1-2; maybe TRBD1 (5 bases). Between the trimmed V and J ends, which lost 6 bases and 8 bases, there was a span of 22 bases. The CDR3 has 15 amino acids. The DNA for the CDR3 is TGTGCCAGCAGGCACGGGGCTATACAATCATGGGGCTACACCTTC. It translates to CASRHGAIQSWGYTF.

This clonotype showed up many times. The V gene is TRBV18, the J gene TRBJ1-4; a possible D gene is TRBD1 (5 bases). Trimming left V 2 bases short and J 2 bases short, with 6 bases between. This CDR3 has 14 residues. Germline V gene data show CDR1 as KGHSH and CDR2 as LQKENI. The CDR3, as DNA: TGTGCCAGCTCACCATGGGGGACTAATGAAAAACTGTTTTTT. Protein sequence: CASSPWGTNEKLFF.

This clonotype occurred many times. The rearrangement joins TRBV6-4 to TRBJ2-1; perhaps TRBD2 as D (7 bases). The CDR3 sequence is 15 residues long. Per the germline V gene, CDR1 is MRHNA and CDR2 is SNTAGT. V lost 4 bases, J lost 7 bases, and 17 bases lay in between. The CDR3 nucleotides are TGTGCCAGCAGTGCCTCTGGGGGGGGGCTTAATGAGCAGTTCTTC. Its translation: CASSASGGGLNEQFF.

The rearrangement joins TRBV5-6 to TRBJ1-6, with 7 nucleotides matching TRBD1. The CDR3 is 16 amino acids. CDR1 SGHDT and CDR2 YYEEEE come from the germline V gene. Trimming took 0 bases from V and 0 from J; bases not matched to a gene: 0. The DNA of the CDR3 is TGTGCCAGCAGCTTGGCAGGGGGCTCCTATAATTCACCCCTCCACTTT. Amino acid sequence: CASSLAGGSYNSPLHF.

Worth noting for this clonotype: Sequence at one end of the junction differs from germline and may be a read error. The CDR3 spells CASSLETGAPAGYTF. DNA of the CDR3: TGTGCCAGCAGTTTGGAGACAGGGGCTCCGGCCGGCTACACCTTC. This sequence joins TRBV5-8 and TRBJ1-2; 8 positions match TRBD1. Germline loops: CDR1 SGHTS, CDR2 YDEGEE. This CDR3 region has 15 residues.

This clonotype was observed at least ten times. The chain employs TRBV27 and TRBJ2-1; 9 nucleotides agree with TRBD2. Germline V gives CDR1 MNHEY, CDR2 SMNVEV (reference sequence). CDR3 length equals 15 residues. The ends lost 3 bases at V and 6 bases at J; junction bases unmatched: 6. CDR3 region: CASSFASGGPNEQFF. CDR3 nucleotides: TGTGCCAGCAGTTTTGCCAGCGGGGGGCCCAATGAGCAGTTCTTC.

This clonotype showed up many times. The CDR3 is CASSFAPWKSGGISYEQYF. The CDR3 DNA follows: TGTGCCAGCAGTTTTGCGCCCTGGAAAAGCGGGGGGATTTCCTACGAGCAGTACTTC. The rearrangement uses TRBV28 and TRBJ2-7, with TRBD2 identical over 9 bases. The V and J ends lost 3 bases and 1 base, in that order; junction bases with no gene match: 16. This CDR3 is 19 amino acids long. CDR1 MDHEN and CDR2 SYDVKM come from the germline V gene.

The rearrangement links TRBV7-2 to TRBJ2-5; maybe TRBD2 (7 bases). Germline CDR1 reads SGHTA; CDR2 reads FQGNSA. The CDR3 is 15 amino acids. Trimming stripped 1 base from V and 4 bases from J, with 13 bases between. This CDR3 is CASSLVLRGGETQYF. CDR3 nucleotide sequence: TGTGCCAGCAGCTTAGTACTGAGGGGGGGAGAGACCCAGTACTTC.

This clonotype came up many times. V usage is TRBV20-1 and J usage is TRBJ2-5; 7 bases are shared with TRBD2. Germline lookup yields CDR1 DFQATT and CDR2 SNEGSKA (reference sequence). The V segment lost 5 bases and the J segment 5 bases; nucleotides outside the gene matches: 17. The CDR3 is 16 amino acids. The CDR3 coding sequence is TGCAGTGCTTCTCAAGCGGGGACCTTGCAGCGGGAGACCCAGTACTTC. Its protein product is CSASQAGTLQRETQYF.